This paragraph covers one TCR beta chain sequence. These data originate in a study of technical replicates of blood from a few donors. The germline gives CDR1 MNHNS, CDR2 SASEGT. The CDR3 has 16 amino acids. The V gene lost 2 bases and the J gene lost 14 bases, with 25 bases spanning the gap. TCRdb keeps only in-frame clones here, not all; method: immunoSEQ multiplex PCR. The sample shows 65,000 to 95,000 clones, 95% to 98% of them seen only once. The V gene is TRBV6-1, the J gene TRBJ2-1; D is perhaps TRBD2 (6 bases). This clonotype was sampled from a human donor in good health. Sequenced input: T cells isolated from PBMCs. CDR3 sequence reads: CASSELSRGTRPNEFF. CDR3 DNA sequence: TGTGCCAGCAGTGAACTCAGTCGGGGGACCCGGCCGAACGAGTTCTTC.